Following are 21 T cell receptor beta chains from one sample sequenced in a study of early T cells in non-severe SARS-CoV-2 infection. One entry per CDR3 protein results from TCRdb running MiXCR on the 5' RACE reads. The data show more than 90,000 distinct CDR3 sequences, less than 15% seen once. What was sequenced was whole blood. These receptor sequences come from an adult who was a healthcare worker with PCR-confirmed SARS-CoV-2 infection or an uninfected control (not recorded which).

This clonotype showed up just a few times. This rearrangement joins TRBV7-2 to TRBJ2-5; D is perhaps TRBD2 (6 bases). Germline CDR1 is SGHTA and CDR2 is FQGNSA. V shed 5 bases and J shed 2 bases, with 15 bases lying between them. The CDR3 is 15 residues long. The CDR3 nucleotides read TGTGCCAGCAGCGCGGGTGAGCGGGCTCAAGAGACCCAGTACTTC. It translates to CASSAGERAQETQYF.

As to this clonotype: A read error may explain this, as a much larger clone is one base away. In nucleotides, the CDR3 is TGTACCAGCTCCTCCGGGGGATTGGGCACCGGGGAGCTGTTTTTT. Translating it yields CTSSSGGLGTGELFF. This rearrangement joins TRBV6-5 to TRBJ2-2; D perhaps matches TRBD2 (6 bases). The CDR3 runs to 15 residues. Germline V gives CDR1 MNHEY, CDR2 SVGAGI.

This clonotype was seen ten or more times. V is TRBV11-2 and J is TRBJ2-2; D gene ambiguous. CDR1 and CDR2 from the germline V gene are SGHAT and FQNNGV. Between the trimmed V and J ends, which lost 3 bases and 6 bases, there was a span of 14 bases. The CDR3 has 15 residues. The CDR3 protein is CASSLAELGAGELFF. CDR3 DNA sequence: TGTGCCAGCAGCTTGGCGGAGCTCGGAGCCGGGGAGCTGTTTTTT.

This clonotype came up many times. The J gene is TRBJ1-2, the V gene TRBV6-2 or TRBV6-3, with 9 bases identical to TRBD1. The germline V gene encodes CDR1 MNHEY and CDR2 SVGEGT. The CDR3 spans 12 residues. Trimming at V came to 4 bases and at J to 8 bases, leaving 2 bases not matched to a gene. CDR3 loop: CASSSGTGGYTF. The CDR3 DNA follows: TGTGCCAGCAGTTCCGGGACAGGGGGCTACACCTTC.

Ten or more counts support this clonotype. The CDR3 nucleotides are TGTGCCAGCAGTGAAGGGGACAGGGGTACCTACGAGCAGTACTTC. Translation gives CASSEGDRGTYEQYF. This chain links TRBV6-1 with TRBJ2-7; 10 bases agree with TRBD1. V was pared by 1 base and J by 2 bases, with 2 bases of the junction left unmatched. The CDR3 spans 15 residues. Germline loops: CDR1 MNHNS, CDR2 SASEGT.

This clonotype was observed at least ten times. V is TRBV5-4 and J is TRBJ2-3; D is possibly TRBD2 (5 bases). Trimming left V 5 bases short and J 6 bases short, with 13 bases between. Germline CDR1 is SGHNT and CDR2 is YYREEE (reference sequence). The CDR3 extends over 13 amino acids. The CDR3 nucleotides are TGTGCCAGCAGGGCCGGGGTTGTGGATACGCAGTATTTT. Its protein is CASRAGVVDTQYF.

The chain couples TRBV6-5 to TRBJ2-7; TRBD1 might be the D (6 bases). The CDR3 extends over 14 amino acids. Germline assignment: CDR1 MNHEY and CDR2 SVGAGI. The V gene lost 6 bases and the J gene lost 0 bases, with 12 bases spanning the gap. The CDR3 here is CASSRGPSSYEQYF. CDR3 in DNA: TGTGCCAGCAGCAGGGGCCCCTCCTCCTACGAGCAGTACTTC.

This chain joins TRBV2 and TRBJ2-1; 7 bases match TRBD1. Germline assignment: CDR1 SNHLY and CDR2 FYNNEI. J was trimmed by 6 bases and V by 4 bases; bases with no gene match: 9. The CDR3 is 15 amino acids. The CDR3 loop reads CASSARDSLRNEQFF. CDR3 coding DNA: TGTGCCAGCAGTGCCCGGGACAGCCTACGCAATGAGCAGTTCTTC.

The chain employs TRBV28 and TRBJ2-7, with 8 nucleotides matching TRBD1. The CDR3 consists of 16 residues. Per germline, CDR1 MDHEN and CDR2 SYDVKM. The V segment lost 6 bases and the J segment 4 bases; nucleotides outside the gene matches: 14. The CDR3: CASSWDGTGGSYEQYF. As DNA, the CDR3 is TGTGCCAGCAGCTGGGACGGGACAGGAGGGAGTTACGAGCAGTACTTC.

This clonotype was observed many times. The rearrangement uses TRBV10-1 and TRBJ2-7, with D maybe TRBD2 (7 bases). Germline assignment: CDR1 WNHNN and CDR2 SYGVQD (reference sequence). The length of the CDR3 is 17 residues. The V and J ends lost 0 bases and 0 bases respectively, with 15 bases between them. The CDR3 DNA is TGCGCCAGCAGTGAGTCGAGGGGGGGGGAGAACTCCTACGAGCAGTACTTC. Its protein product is CASSESRGGENSYEQYF.

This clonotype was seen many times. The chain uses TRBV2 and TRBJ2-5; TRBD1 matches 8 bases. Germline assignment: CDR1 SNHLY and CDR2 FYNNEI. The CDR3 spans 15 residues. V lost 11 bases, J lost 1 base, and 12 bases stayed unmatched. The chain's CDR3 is CAAIGRGPIQETQYF. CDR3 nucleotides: TGTGCCGCCATCGGCAGGGGGCCGATCCAAGAGACCCAGTACTTC.

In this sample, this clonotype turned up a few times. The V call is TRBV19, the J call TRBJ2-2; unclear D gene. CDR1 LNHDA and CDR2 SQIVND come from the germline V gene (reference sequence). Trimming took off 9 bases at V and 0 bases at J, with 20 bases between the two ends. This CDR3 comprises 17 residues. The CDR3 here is CASWPIGYPSNTGELFF. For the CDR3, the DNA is TGTGCCAGCTGGCCCATTGGCTATCCGTCGAACACCGGGGAGCTGTTTTTT.

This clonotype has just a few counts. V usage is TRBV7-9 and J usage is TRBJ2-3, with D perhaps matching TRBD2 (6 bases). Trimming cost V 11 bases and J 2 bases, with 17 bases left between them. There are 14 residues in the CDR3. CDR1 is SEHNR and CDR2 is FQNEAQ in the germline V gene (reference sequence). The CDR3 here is CAGGNTAPTDTQYF. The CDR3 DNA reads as TGTGCCGGCGGGAACACAGCTCCCACAGATACGCAGTATTTT.

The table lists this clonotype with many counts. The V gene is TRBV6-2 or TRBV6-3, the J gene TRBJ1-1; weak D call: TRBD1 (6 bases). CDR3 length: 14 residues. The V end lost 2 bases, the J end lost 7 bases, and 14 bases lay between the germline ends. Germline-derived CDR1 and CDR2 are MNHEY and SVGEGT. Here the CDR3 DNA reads TGTGCCAGCAGTTACATCGGGGGCGCGGGTGAAGCTTTCTTT. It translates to CASSYIGGAGEAFF.

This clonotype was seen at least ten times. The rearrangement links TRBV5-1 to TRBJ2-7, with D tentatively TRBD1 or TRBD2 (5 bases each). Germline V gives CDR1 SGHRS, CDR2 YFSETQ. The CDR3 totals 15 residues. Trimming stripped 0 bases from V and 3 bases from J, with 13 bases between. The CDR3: CASSLASRGSYEQYF. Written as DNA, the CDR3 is TGCGCCAGCAGCTTGGCCTCGAGGGGAAGCTACGAGCAGTACTTC. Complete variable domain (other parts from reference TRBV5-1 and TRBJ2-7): KAGVTQTPRYLIKTRGQQVTLSCSPISGHRSVSWYQQTPGQGLQFLFEYFSETQRNKGNFPGRFSGRQFSNSRSEMNVSTLELGDSALYLCASSLASRGSYEQYFGPGTRLTVT.

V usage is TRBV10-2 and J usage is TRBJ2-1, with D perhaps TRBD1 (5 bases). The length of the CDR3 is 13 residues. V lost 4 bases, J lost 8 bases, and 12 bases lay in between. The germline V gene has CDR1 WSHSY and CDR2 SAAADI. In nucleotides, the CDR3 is TGCGCCAGCAGTGCCTCTCAGGGTTATGAGCAGTTCTTC. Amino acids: CASSASQGYEQFF.

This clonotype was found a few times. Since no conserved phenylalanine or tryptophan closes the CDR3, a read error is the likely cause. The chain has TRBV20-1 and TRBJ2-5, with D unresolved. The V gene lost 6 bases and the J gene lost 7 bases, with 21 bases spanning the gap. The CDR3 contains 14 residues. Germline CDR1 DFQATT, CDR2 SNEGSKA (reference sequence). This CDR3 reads CSAPAVLITGTQYY. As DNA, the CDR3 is TGCAGTGCGCCAGCAGTCCTTATAACCGGGACCCAGTACTAC.

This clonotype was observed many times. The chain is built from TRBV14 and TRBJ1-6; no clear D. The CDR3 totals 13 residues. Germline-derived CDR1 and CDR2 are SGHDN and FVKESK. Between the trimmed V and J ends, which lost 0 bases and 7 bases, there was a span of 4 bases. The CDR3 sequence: CASSQDRNSPLHF. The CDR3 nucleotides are TGTGCCAGCAGCCAAGACAGAAATTCACCCCTCCACTTT.

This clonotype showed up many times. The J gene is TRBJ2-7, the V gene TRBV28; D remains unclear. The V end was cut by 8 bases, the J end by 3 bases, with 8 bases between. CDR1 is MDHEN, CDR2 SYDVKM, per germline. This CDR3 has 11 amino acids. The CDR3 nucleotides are TGTGCCAGCGGGGTCGGCTACGAGCAGTACTTC. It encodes CASGVGYEQYF.

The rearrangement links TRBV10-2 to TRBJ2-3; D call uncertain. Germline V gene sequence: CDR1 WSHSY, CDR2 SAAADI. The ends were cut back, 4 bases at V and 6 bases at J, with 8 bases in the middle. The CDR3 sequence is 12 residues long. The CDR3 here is CASSGRWDTQYF. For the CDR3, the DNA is TGCGCCAGCAGTGGTCGTTGGGATACGCAGTATTTT.

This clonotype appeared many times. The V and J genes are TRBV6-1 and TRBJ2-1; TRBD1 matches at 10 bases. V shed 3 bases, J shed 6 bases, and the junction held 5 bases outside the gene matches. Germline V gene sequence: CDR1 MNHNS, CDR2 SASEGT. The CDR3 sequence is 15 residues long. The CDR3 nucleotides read TGTGCCAGCAGTGAGGCGGACAGGGGGGGCAATGAGCAGTTCTTC. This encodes CASSEADRGGNEQFF.